This TCR beta chain was sequenced during a study of T cell responses to AZD1222 COVID-19 vaccine. Study details: Pooled in the analysis were second doses at about 4 or about 12 weeks.

Study-level findings and limits: Baseline testing showed seropositivity in only six AZD1222 recipients. Of spike-specific TCRs, nearly half reportedly target regions left unmutated in variants. Repertoires were obtained solely post-peak T cell response.

Germline V gene data show CDR1 as SGHVS and CDR2 as FNYEAQ. This CDR3 is built from 15 residues. V gave up 5 bases and J gave up 0 bases, with 11 bases separating them. Concerning this clone itself: Antigen specificity is unknown.

Method: immunoSEQ multiplex PCR; TCRdb's copy keeps in-frame clones and lacks some. The sample gives roughly 130,000 clones, roughly 88% of which show up once; 1.5% to 2% is in the top ten. Sequenced here: peripheral blood, sampled on day 0 of AZD1222 vaccination. The sequence came from an adult in good health. J is TRBJ1-3 and V is TRBV7-6; D is unclear. CDR3 in DNA: TGTGCCAGCAGCCAGACGGCGAGCTCTGGAAACACCATATATTTT. It translates to CASSQTASSGNTIYF.